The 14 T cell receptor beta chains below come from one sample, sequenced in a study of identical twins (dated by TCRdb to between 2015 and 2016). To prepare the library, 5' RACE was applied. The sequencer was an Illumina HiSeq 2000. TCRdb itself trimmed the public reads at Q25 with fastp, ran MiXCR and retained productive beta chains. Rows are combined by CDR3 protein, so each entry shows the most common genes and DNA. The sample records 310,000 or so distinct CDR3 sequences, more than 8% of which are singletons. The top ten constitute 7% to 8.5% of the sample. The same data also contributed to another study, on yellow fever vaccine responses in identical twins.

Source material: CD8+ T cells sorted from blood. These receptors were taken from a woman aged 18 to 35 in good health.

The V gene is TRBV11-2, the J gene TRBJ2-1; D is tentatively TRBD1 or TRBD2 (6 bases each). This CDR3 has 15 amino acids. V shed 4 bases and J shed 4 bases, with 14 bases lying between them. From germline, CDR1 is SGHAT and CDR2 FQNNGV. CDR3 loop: CASSSYRDSYNEQFF. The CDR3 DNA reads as TGTGCCAGCAGCTCGTACAGGGACTCGTACAATGAGCAGTTCTTC.

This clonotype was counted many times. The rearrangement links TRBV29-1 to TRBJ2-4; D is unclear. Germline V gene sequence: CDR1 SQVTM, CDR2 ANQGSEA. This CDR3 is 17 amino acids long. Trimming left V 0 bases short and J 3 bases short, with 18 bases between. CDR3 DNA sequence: TGCAGCGTTGAAGATCGAATGGTCGACGCAAACAAAAACATTCAGTACTTC. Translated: CSVEDRMVDANKNIQYF. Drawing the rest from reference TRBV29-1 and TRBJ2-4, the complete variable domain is SAVISQKPSRDICQRGTSLTIQCQVDSQVTMMFWYRQQPGQSLTLIATANQGSEATYESGFVIDKFPISRPNLTFSTLTVSNMSPEDSSIYLCSVEDRMVDANKNIQYFGAGTRLSVL.

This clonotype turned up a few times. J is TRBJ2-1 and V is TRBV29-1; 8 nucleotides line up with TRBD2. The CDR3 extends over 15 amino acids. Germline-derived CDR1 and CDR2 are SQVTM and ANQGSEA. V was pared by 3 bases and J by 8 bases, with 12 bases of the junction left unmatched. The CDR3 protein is CSVEWSGSGGDEQFF. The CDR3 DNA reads TGCAGCGTTGAGTGGAGCGGGAGCGGAGGGGATGAGCAGTTCTTC.

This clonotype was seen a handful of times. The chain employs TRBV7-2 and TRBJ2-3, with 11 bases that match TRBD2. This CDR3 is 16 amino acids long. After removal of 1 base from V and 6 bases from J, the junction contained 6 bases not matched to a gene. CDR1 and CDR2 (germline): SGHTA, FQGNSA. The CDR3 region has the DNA TGTGCCAGCAGCTTAGATAGCGGGAGGGCCAAGGATACGCAGTATTTT. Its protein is CASSLDSGRAKDTQYF.

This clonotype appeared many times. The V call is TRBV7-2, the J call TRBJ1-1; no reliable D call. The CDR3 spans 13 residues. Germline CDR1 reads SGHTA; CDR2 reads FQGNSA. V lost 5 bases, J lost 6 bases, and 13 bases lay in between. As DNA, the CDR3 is TGTGCCAGCAGCCCTCAACACGGGGCTGAAGCTTTCTTT. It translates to CASSPQHGAEAFF.

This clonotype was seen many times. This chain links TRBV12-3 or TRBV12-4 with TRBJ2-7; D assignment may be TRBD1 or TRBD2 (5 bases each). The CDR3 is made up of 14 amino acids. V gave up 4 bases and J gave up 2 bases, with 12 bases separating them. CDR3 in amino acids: CASSWGSGPYEQYF. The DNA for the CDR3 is TGTGCCAGCAGTTGGGGGTCGGGGCCCTACGAGCAGTACTTC.

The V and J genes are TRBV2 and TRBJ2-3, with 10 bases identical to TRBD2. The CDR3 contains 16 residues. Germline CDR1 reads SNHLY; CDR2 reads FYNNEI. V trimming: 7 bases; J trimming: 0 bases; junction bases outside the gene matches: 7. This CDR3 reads CASMASGGLSTDTQYF. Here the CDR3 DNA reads TGTGCCAGCATGGCTAGCGGGGGACTCAGCACAGATACGCAGTATTTT.

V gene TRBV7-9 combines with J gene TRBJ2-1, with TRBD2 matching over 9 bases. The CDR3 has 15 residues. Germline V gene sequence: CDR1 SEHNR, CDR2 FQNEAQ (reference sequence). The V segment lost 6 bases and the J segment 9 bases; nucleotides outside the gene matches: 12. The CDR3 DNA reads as TGTGCCAGCAGGGCGGTAGCGGGAGTAGGGGGTGAGCAGTTCTTC. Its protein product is CASRAVAGVGGEQFF.

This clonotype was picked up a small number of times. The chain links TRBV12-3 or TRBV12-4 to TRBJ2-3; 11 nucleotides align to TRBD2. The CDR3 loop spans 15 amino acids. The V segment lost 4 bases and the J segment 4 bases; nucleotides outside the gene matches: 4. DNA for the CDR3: TGTGCCAGCAGTTCAACTAGCGGGAGCCCAGATACGCAGTATTTT. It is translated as CASSSTSGSPDTQYF.

The DNA of the CDR3 is TGTGCCAGCAGCCACAATACAGGGGCAGGCTACACCTTC. Its protein product is CASSHNTGAGYTF. The rearrangement links TRBV4-2 to TRBJ1-2; 7 bases line up with TRBD1. The CDR3 runs 13 residues. The germline V gene encodes CDR1 LGHNA and CDR2 YNFKEQ. V lost 3 bases and J lost 8; bases outside the gene matches: 6.

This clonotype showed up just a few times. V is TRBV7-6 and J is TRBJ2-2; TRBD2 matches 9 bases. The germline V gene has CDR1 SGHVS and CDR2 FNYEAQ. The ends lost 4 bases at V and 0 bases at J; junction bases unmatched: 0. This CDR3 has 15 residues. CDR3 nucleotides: TGTGCCAGCAGCTCTAGCGGGACGAACACCGGGGAGCTGTTTTTT. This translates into CASSSSGTNTGELFF.

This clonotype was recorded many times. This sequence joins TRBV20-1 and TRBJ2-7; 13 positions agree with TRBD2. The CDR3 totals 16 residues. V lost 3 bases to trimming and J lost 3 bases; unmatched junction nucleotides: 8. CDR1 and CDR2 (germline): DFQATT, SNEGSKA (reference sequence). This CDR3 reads CSASPRTSGGDYEQYF. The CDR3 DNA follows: TGCAGTGCTAGTCCTAGGACTAGCGGGGGAGACTACGAGCAGTACTTC.

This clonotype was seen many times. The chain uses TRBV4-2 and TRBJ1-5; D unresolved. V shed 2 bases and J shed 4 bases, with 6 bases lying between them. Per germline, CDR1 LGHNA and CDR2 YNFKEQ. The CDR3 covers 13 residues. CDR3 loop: CASSQNGNQPQHF. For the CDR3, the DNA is TGTGCCAGCAGCCAAAATGGAAATCAGCCCCAGCATTTT.

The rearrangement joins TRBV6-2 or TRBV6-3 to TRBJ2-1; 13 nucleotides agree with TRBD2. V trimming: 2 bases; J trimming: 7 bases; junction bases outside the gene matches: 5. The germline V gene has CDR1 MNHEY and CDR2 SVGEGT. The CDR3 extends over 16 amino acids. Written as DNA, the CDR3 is TGTGCCAGCAGTTACCGCGGACTAGCGGGAGATAATGAGCAGTTCTTC. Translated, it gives CASSYRGLAGDNEQFF.